What follows describes a single TCR beta chain. Its specificity is unknown. The record originates from a study of cytomegalovirus exposure and HLA in healthy donors. Study-wide results and limits: In all likelihood, a cluster of highly shared sequence variants was a sequencing artifact.

It was with 60 Vbeta and 13 Jbeta primers that the PCR ran. Measured with immunoSEQ multiplex PCR; TCRdb has only the in-frame clones, and not every one. Recorded here are under 60,000 clones; the top ten clones represent 12%. This clonotype originated in a woman in her 30s in good health and CMV-seropositive. Sequencing input: PBMCs.

CDR3: CASSVDRGGTSYTF. The CDR3 coding sequence is TGTGCCAGCAGCGTAGACAGGGGAGGTACGAGCTACACCTTC. The chain carries TRBV9 and TRBJ1-2; 7 bases line up with TRBD1. In germline, CDR1 is SGDLS, CDR2 YYNGEE. Trimming at V came to 0 bases and at J to 9 bases, leaving 8 bases not matched to a gene. The CDR3 runs to 14 residues. The full variable domain, completed using reference TRBV9 and TRBJ1-2, is DSGVTQTPKHLITATGQRVTLRCSPRSGDLSVYWYQQSLDQGLQFLIQYYNGEERAKGNILERFSAQQFPDLHSELNLSSLELGDSALYFCASSVDRGGTSYTFGSGTRLTVV.